The 19 T cell receptor beta chains below all came from one sample that was sequenced in a study of T-cell reconstitution after alpha-beta-depleted transplantation in children. The TCRbeta library incorporated unique molecular identifiers. TCRdb itself ran the PCR reads through MiXCR, one entry per CDR3 protein. The table lists fewer than 250,000 distinct CDR3 sequences, around a sixth of them singletons. The starting material was PBMCs, mostly from graft donor cells, obtained 360 days after TCRalphabeta/CD19-depleted stem cell transplant. The source is a male patient aged 2 to 9 who had a stem cell transplant for acute lymphoblastic leukemia, so the T cells may come from the graft donor.

The table lists this clonotype with many counts. This rearrangement joins TRBV9 to TRBJ2-2; TRBD1 is a possible D gene (7 bases). Germline CDR1 is SGDLS and CDR2 is YYNGEE. Trimming stripped 2 bases from V and 2 bases from J, with 28 bases between. CDR3 length equals 21 residues. The CDR3 DNA reads TGTGCCAGCAGCGTCCCCCCCATCCCCGGCCGCGGGACAGTAAACACCGGGGAGCTGTTTTTT. Protein sequence: CASSVPPIPGRGTVNTGELFF. The variable domain in full, completed from reference TRBV9 and TRBJ2-2, reads DSGVTQTPKHLITATGQRVTLRCSPRSGDLSVYWYQQSLDQGLQFLIQYYNGEERAKGNILERFSAQQFPDLHSELNLSSLELGDSALYFCASSVPPIPGRGTVNTGELFFGEGSRLTVL.

This clonotype was detected only a few times. CDR3 in DNA: TGTGCCAGCAGCTTAGACGGGGGGGCTACCTACGAGCAGTACTTC. This sequence encodes CASSLDGGATYEQYF. V and J are TRBV7-2 and TRBJ2-7, with TRBD2 matching 8 bases. Per the germline V gene, CDR1 is SGHTA and CDR2 is FQGNSA. This CDR3 region has 15 residues. V was clipped by 1 base and J by 2 bases; unmatched bases: 4.

The chain employs TRBV12-3 or TRBV12-4 and TRBJ2-7; maybe TRBD2 (5 bases). V lost 3 bases to trimming and J lost 6 bases, with 12 bases between them. CDR3 size: 13 residues. The CDR3 coding sequence is TGTGCCAGCAGTTTCCTATCCAGCGGCGAGCAGTACTTC. Amino acid sequence: CASSFLSSGEQYF.

This clonotype has more than one count but fewer than ten. The J gene is TRBJ1-5, the V gene TRBV6-2 or TRBV6-3, with 7 nucleotides matching TRBD1. The CDR3 runs 17 residues. Germline CDR1 and CDR2: MNHEY and SVGEGT. J was trimmed by 0 bases and V by 6 bases; bases with no gene match: 11. This CDR3 is CASSARGQQYSNQPQHF. The CDR3 DNA reads as TGTGCCAGCAGCGCCAGGGGACAGCAATATAGCAATCAGCCCCAGCATTTT.

The genes are TRBV12-3 or TRBV12-4 and TRBJ1-1, with D possibly matching TRBD1 (5 bases). Trimming pared 6 bases from V and 5 bases from J, leaving 19 bases between. The CDR3 sequence is 15 residues long. The CDR3 here is CASSALRSGVTEAFF. CDR3 nucleotides: TGTGCCAGCAGCGCCCTACGGTCGGGGGTGACTGAAGCTTTCTTT.

A few counts support this clonotype. The chain employs TRBV12-3 or TRBV12-4 and TRBJ1-4; D is unresolved. The CDR3 totals 11 residues. Between the trimmed V and J ends, which lost 3 bases and 7 bases, there was a span of 3 bases. The CDR3 DNA is TGTGCCAGCAGTTTTGGTGAAAAACTGTTTTTT. Translated, it gives CASSFGEKLFF.

The chain has TRBV12-3 or TRBV12-4 and TRBJ1-5, with 9 bases aligning to TRBD1. After removal of 5 bases from V and 7 bases from J, the junction contained 9 bases not matched to a gene. CDR3 length: 15 residues. The CDR3 coding sequence is TGTGCCAGCAGTGAAGGACAGGGGAGAGAGCAGCCCCAGCATTTT. This gives the protein CASSEGQGREQPQHF.

This clonotype was observed at least ten times. The chain couples TRBV20-1 to TRBJ2-3; 8 nucleotides match TRBD2. The CDR3 consists of 17 residues. V shed 3 bases, J shed 2 bases, and the junction held 13 bases outside the gene matches. CDR1 is DFQATT and CDR2 is SNEGSKA in the germline V gene (reference sequence). The CDR3: CSASGLGLGGLTDTQYF. Here the CDR3 DNA reads TGCAGTGCTAGTGGTCTGGGACTAGGTGGTCTCACAGATACGCAGTATTTT.

This clonotype was seen many times. J is TRBJ2-1 and V is TRBV20-1; 14 bases fit TRBD2. The CDR3 sequence is 14 residues long. Germline V lookup: CDR1 DFQATT, CDR2 SNEGSKA (reference sequence). V lost 6 bases and J lost 10; bases outside the gene matches: 8. The CDR3 reads CSAPGTSGGREQFF. In nucleotides, the CDR3 is TGCAGTGCACCGGGGACTAGCGGGGGCAGAGAGCAGTTCTTC.

This sequence joins TRBV5-5 and TRBJ2-7, with TRBD1 matching 9 bases. The V gene end was trimmed by 5 bases and the J gene end by 1 base; junction bases not matched to a gene: 4. The CDR3 loop spans 14 amino acids. The germline gives CDR1 SGHKS, CDR2 YYEKEE (reference sequence). CDR3 sequence reads: CASSTGQGSYEQYF. CDR3 in DNA: TGTGCCAGCAGTACAGGACAGGGGTCCTACGAGCAGTACTTC.

The J gene is TRBJ2-1, the V gene TRBV19, with a weak D call TRBD1 (6 bases). V lost 7 bases, J lost 6 bases, and 10 bases lay in between. This CDR3 is built from 12 residues. The germline V gene encodes CDR1 LNHDA and CDR2 SQIVND (reference sequence). This CDR3 reads CASKVRGNEQFF. CDR3 DNA: TGTGCCAGTAAGGTCAGGGGCAATGAGCAGTTCTTC.

This sequence joins TRBV2 and TRBJ1-1; no definite D call. Germline CDR1 reads SNHLY; CDR2 reads FYNNEI. This CDR3 has 13 residues. V was shortened by 7 bases and J by 1 base, with 10 bases between the two germline ends. CDR3 DNA sequence: TGTGCCAGCATGGTTCTACGGAACACTGAAGCTTTCTTT. Its protein is CASMVLRNTEAFF.

This clonotype was detected only a few times. The J gene is TRBJ1-1, the V gene TRBV29-1, with 7 nucleotides matching TRBD1. The CDR3 contains 13 residues. CDR1 and CDR2 from the germline V gene are SQVTM and ANQGSEA. Losses at the gene ends were 5 bases for V and 1 base for J; bases not matched to a gene: 4. The CDR3 is CSVNRGANTEAFF. In DNA, the CDR3 is TGCAGCGTTAACAGGGGAGCGAACACTGAAGCTTTCTTT.

This clonotype appeared a few times. The chain employs TRBV11-1 and TRBJ2-1; 7 bases fit TRBD2. J gave up 7 bases and V 7 bases, and 7 bases lay outside the gene matches. CDR1 is SGHAT, CDR2 FQDESV, per germline (reference sequence). This CDR3 contains 13 residues. The CDR3 DNA reads as TGTGCCAGCACGACGGGACTAATAAATGAGCAGTTCTTC. The encoded protein is CASTTGLINEQFF.

This clonotype was observed at least ten times. CDR3 sequence reads: CASSYSRQGSKDEQFF. DNA for the CDR3: TGTGCCAGCAGTTACTCGAGACAGGGGTCTAAGGATGAGCAGTTCTTC. The chain combines TRBV6-5 with TRBJ2-1; 8 bases map to TRBD1. The trim removed 0 bases at V and 8 bases at J, leaving 9 bases unmatched. Germline CDR1 is MNHEY and CDR2 is SVGAGI. The CDR3 consists of 16 residues.

The gene calls are TRBV12-3 or TRBV12-4 and TRBJ2-2; 7 nucleotides align to TRBD1. Losses at the gene ends were 7 bases for V and 6 bases for J; bases not matched to a gene: 20. CDR3 length: 18 residues. The CDR3 loop reads CASTAPRQGRVRAGELFF. CDR3 nucleotides: TGTGCCAGCACCGCCCCCCGACAGGGCCGTGTAAGAGCCGGGGAGCTGTTTTTT.

This rearrangement joins TRBV25-1 to TRBJ1-1; TRBD1 aligns across 7 bases. V gave up 0 bases and J gave up 1 base; unmatched junction bases: 5. This CDR3 region has 16 residues. Looked up from germline, CDR1 is MGHDK and CDR2 is SYGVNS. CDR3 sequence (DNA): TGTGCCAGCAGTGAATACGGGGGGACAGCGAACACTGAAGCTTTCTTT. Residues: CASSEYGGTANTEAFF.

This clonotype turned up a few times. The J gene is TRBJ2-2, the V gene TRBV5-1, with TRBD2 as a possible D gene (5 bases). V lost 0 bases, J lost 4 bases, and 13 bases lay in between. The CDR3 has 16 residues. In germline, CDR1 is SGHRS, CDR2 YFSETQ. The CDR3 coding sequence is TGCGCCAGCAGCTTGGCCGTAGAGGGTTCCACCGGGGAGCTGTTTTTT. Encoded protein: CASSLAVEGSTGELFF.

The chain links TRBV28 to TRBJ1-5, with a possible D match to TRBD1 (5 bases). CDR3 length: 15 residues. Germline loops: CDR1 MDHEN, CDR2 SYDVKM. V was pared by 6 bases and J by 6 bases, with 18 bases between. The chain's CDR3 is CASSPLGPGGQPQHF. The CDR3 DNA reads TGTGCCAGCAGCCCTTTGGGACCCGGTGGTCAGCCCCAGCATTTT.